One and the same sample provided the 6 T cell receptor beta chains below, sequenced in a study of blood T cell repertoires in COVID-19. Libraries were prepared by immunoSEQ multiplex PCR; TCRdb keeps only in-frame clonotypes and omits some of them. Altogether 25,000 to 35,000 clones are present, 85% to 90% being singletons, with the ten largest covering approximately 49%. The source material was peripheral blood. The receptors come from a human donor with acute or convalescent COVID-19. The donor label of this sample is uncertain.

This clone appeared once. This chain uses TRBV6-2 or TRBV6-3 with TRBJ1-2; D call uncertain. With 5 bases removed from V and 7 bases from J, the gap between germline ends came to 8 bases. The CDR3 spans 11 residues. The germline V gene encodes CDR1 MNHEY and CDR2 SVGEGT. CDR3 amino acids: CASSGLGGYTF. The CDR3 DNA is TGTGCCAGCAGTGGCCTTGGTGGCTACACCTTC.

The J gene is TRBJ2-1, the V gene TRBV3-1 (or the pseudogene TRBV3-2), with TRBD1 as a possible D gene (5 bases). CDR1 LGHDT and CDR2 YNNKEL come from the germline V gene (reference sequence). The ends were cut back, 1 base at V and 10 bases at J, with 8 bases in the middle. This CDR3 contains 12 residues. CDR3 DNA sequence: TGTGCCAGCAGCCAAGGAGACAGAGAGCAGTTCTTC. This gives the protein CASSQGDREQFF.

The chain is built from TRBV5-8 and TRBJ2-3, with TRBD2 matching 11 bases. The CDR3 contains 17 residues. CDR1 is SGHTS and CDR2 is YDEGEE in the germline V gene. V shed 6 bases and J 2 bases; nucleotides not matched to a gene: 11. The CDR3 loop is CASTLGTSGSLTDTQYF. The CDR3 DNA reads as TGTGCCAGCACTCTAGGGACTAGCGGTTCCCTCACAGATACGCAGTATTTT.

By sample fraction, this clone is medium-sized. Other DNA sequences in this specimen translate into the identical CDR3. The rearrangement links TRBV27 to TRBJ2-7; a possible D gene is TRBD1 (6 bases). V lost 6 bases, J lost 6 bases, and 9 bases lay in between. CDR1 MNHEY and CDR2 SMNVEV come from the germline V gene (reference sequence). The CDR3 loop spans 11 amino acids. CDR3: CASRLGGEQYF. Here the CDR3 DNA reads TGTGCCAGCAGACTAGGGGGCGAGCAGTACTTC.

V and J are TRBV7-6 and TRBJ1-1; 7 bases align to TRBD1. CDR1 and CDR2 (germline): SGHVS, FNYEAQ. Trimming removed 5 bases from V and 7 bases from J; junction bases left unmatched: 7. This CDR3 is built from 13 residues. CDR3 sequence: CASSLSPGGEAFF. The CDR3 DNA reads as TGTGCCAGCAGCCTCAGCCCAGGGGGTGAAGCTTTCTTT.

Points on this clone: Mismatch with germline at one junction end may stem from a read error. This chain connects TRBV9 to TRBJ2-7, with 16 positions matching TRBD2. The V gene's germline CDR1 is SGDLS and CDR2 YYNGEE. The CDR3 consists of 17 residues. The chain's CDR3 is CASSVGLAGGPSSEQYF. The DNA of the CDR3 is TGTGCCAGCAGCGTGGGACTAGCGGGAGGGCCCTCCTCCGAGCAGTACTTC.